The rows below give T cell receptor beta chains drawn from one sample of a study of beta chain features in type 1 diabetes. Sequenced by immunoSEQ multiplex PCR; TCRdb stores in-frame clones only, minus some. The sample shows hundreds of thousands of clones, approximately 28% of them seen only once. Specimen: naive CD4+ T cells from blood. The receptor set was obtained from a man aged 18 to 30 in good health. Each CDR3 is given with its conserved first and last residue. Each record gives: V gene, J gene, CDR3 protein.

TRBV5-1	TRBJ2-7	CASSFGDRAYEQYF
TRBV15	TRBJ2-3	CATSRDPTDTQYF
TRBV15	TRBJ2-1	CATRGDNEQFF
TRBV7-9	TRBJ2-7	CASSSRDEQYF
TRBV30	TRBJ2-1	CAWTDWGDEQFF
TRBV7-2	TRBJ1-2	CASSLGTAGYTF
TRBV6-5	TRBJ2-1	CASRSGLAGGYEQFF
TRBV10-3	TRBJ2-7	CAIRSLGTSYEQYF
TRBV7-9	TRBJ2-3	CASSSGGGATQYF
TRBV19	TRBJ2-3	CASSIDRTVMQYF
TRBV4-1	TRBJ2-7	CASSQIGAGQGAAYEQYF
TRBV7-9	TRBJ2-7	CASSRYQGVKGDEQYF
TRBV25-1	TRBJ2-3	CASSGAWAGRTDTQYF
TRBV29-1	TRBJ2-4	CSVQGGMGPLAKNIQYF
TRBV30	TRBJ1-5	CAWSVLGDRVQPQHF
TRBV23-1	TRBJ2-7	CASSQLWCFISYEQYF
TRBV10-3	TRBJ2-3	CAISLGQATDTQYF
TRBV14	TRBJ2-5	CASSRSYQETQYF
TRBV29-1	TRBJ2-1	CSVERQGNNEQFF
TRBV7-9	TRBJ2-7	CASSLQGFSYEQYF
TRBV15	TRBJ2-6	CATSRGGGYGANVLTF
TRBV18	TRBJ2-3	CASSEGAGDTQYF
TRBV7-6	TRBJ2-5	CASDSTGWQETQYF
TRBV30	TRBJ2-6	CAWSGQLSGANVLTF
TRBV20-1	TRBJ1-3	CSARDRNTIYF
TRBV7-2	TRBJ2-7	CASSLHPVTEQYF